This TCR beta chain was found in a study of identical twins. All donors comprised healthy Caucasians. There are a few counts of this clonotype. There are 16 residues in the CDR3. The germline CDR1 and CDR2 sequences are SGDLS and YYNGEE. V lost 2 bases, J lost 3 bases, and 8 bases stayed unmatched. MiXCR, applied by TCRdb to the 5' RACE reads, yields one record per CDR3 protein. The data contain about 790,000 distinct CDR3 sequences, over 15% of them singletons. A further study also used this sample, focusing on T cells expressing NK-cell markers. That study adds: Whether expanded NKG2C+ T cell clones recognized HCMV stayed uncertain.

The sequence came from a woman between 18 and 29 years old in good health. Sequencing input: PBMCs. V is TRBV9 and J is TRBJ2-3; TRBD2 matches at 8 bases. CDR3 bases: TGTGCCAGCAGCGTGGGGAGCGGGGGTGGAACAGATACGCAGTATTTT. Translating gives CASSVGSGGGTDTQYF.